The 23 T cell receptor beta chains below all came from one sample that was sequenced in a study of a mutant IDH1 vaccine in newly diagnosed glioma. As to time point: week 11, during vaccination. Every vaccination contained 300 ug of the mutant IDH1 20-mer peptide and was paired with topical imiquimod. The method was immunoSEQ multiplex PCR; TCRdb's version includes in-frame clones alone and lacks a portion of them. Among 50,000 to 75,000 clones listed, 80% were seen once. Their recognized antigens are unknown. The sample here was PBMCs, taken from a glioma patient whose treatment included an IDH1 peptide vaccine. The receptors shown here come from a man in his forties or fifties with glioma.

This sequence joins TRBV6-5 and TRBJ2-1; 8 bases match TRBD2. V shed 4 bases, J shed 8 bases, and the junction held 7 bases outside the gene matches. Germline-derived CDR1 and CDR2 are MNHEY and SVGAGI. The CDR3 contains 14 residues. CDR3 region: CASSWGTSSDEQFF. In DNA form, the CDR3 reads TGTGCCAGCAGTTGGGGGACTAGTTCAGATGAGCAGTTCTTC.

The chain joins TRBV6-5 to TRBJ2-7; 9 bases line up with TRBD1. Germline V gene lookup returns CDR1 MNHEY and CDR2 SVGAGI. This CDR3 is built from 14 residues. The V and J ends lost 7 bases and 2 bases, in that order; junction bases with no gene match: 6. As DNA, the CDR3 is TGTGCCAGCAAATGGGACAGGGCCGCCTACGAGCAGTACTTC. Translated, it gives CASKWDRAAYEQYF.

This clone came up a few times. The CDR3 loop is CAISEAGLNTEAFF. The DNA for the CDR3 is TGTGCCATCAGTGAGGCAGGGTTGAACACTGAAGCTTTCTTT. The genes are TRBV10-3 and TRBJ1-1; TRBD1 might be the D (5 bases). Germline V CDR1 and CDR2: ENHRY, SYGVKD. The CDR3 sequence is 14 residues long. Trimming took off 2 bases at V and 0 bases at J, with 7 bases between the two ends.

This clone was seen a handful of times. The chain is built from TRBV6-1 and TRBJ1-2, with D possibly matching TRBD1 (5 bases). Germline V gene data show CDR1 as MNHNS and CDR2 as SASEGT. V was cut by 2 bases and J by 0 bases, with 13 bases left in between. The CDR3 runs 16 residues. The DNA of the CDR3 is TGTGCCAGCAGTGAAATGGGGGGGACGGCTAACTATGGCTACACCTTC. Encoded protein: CASSEMGGTANYGYTF.

The chain is built from TRBV19 and TRBJ2-1; D remains unclear. Per the germline V gene, CDR1 is LNHDA and CDR2 is SQIVND (reference sequence). V dropped 8 bases and J dropped 3 bases, with 14 bases sitting between them. The CDR3 runs to 14 residues. Here the CDR3 reads CASHPAQDYNEQFF. The CDR3 nucleotides are TGTGCCAGTCACCCGGCTCAAGACTACAATGAGCAGTTCTTC.

J is TRBJ2-7 and V is TRBV5-4; D might be TRBD2 (5 bases). Germline loops: CDR1 SGHNT, CDR2 YYREEE (reference sequence). The CDR3 is 14 amino acids. V was clipped by 4 bases and J by 6 bases, with 17 bases between them. The DNA for the CDR3 is TGTGCCAGCAGCCCCGCCCCTGGCGGAGGCGAGCAGTACTTC. Its translation: CASSPAPGGGEQYF.

The CDR3: CASSFGPASYNEQFF. In DNA form, the CDR3 reads TGCGCCAGCAGCTTCGGGCCGGCCTCCTACAATGAGCAGTTCTTC. The chain carries TRBV5-1 and TRBJ2-1, with D unresolved. Germline values: CDR1 SGHRS, CDR2 YFSETQ. This CDR3 has 15 amino acids. V was pared by 2 bases and J by 0 bases, with 9 bases between.

Only one count was recorded for this clone. V gene TRBV5-4 combines with J gene TRBJ2-3; D unclear. Germline assignment: CDR1 SGHNT and CDR2 YYREEE (reference sequence). This CDR3 is 14 amino acids long. V dropped 2 bases and J dropped 1 base, with 8 bases sitting between them. CDR3 bases: TGTGCCAGCAGCTTTGGTCCGGGCACAGATACGCAGTATTTT. Translation: CASSFGPGTDTQYF.

This clone was found a few times. The chain recombines TRBV10-3 with TRBJ1-1; weak D call: TRBD1 (5 bases). Germline V gene sequence: CDR1 ENHRY, CDR2 SYGVKD. The germline V and J ends were trimmed by 9 bases and 2 bases, with 16 bases remaining between them. The CDR3 sequence is 14 residues long. The DNA of the CDR3 is TGTGCCATGCGAGTTGGCAGGGCTAACACTGAAGCTTTCTTT. It codes for CAMRVGRANTEAFF.

This chain uses TRBV6-1 with TRBJ1-5; D is perhaps TRBD1 (6 bases). V dropped 2 bases and J dropped 6 bases, with 14 bases sitting between them. This CDR3 contains 15 residues. Germline loops: CDR1 MNHNS, CDR2 SASEGT. The CDR3 loop reads CASSEIQGGGQPQHF. The CDR3 DNA is TGTGCCAGCAGTGAAATCCAGGGAGGGGGTCAGCCCCAGCATTTT.

J is TRBJ1-2 and V is TRBV5-1; TRBD1 agrees at 8 bases. CDR1 SGHRS and CDR2 YFSETQ come from the germline V gene. J was trimmed by 9 bases and V by 4 bases; bases with no gene match: 5. The CDR3 covers 12 residues. The DNA of the CDR3 is TGCGCCAGCAGCGCGGACAGGGATAGCTACACCTTC. As protein: CASSADRDSYTF.

For the CDR3, the DNA is TGTGCCAGCAGCTATTTGGGTCAGCCCCAGCATTTT. Its protein product is CASSYLGQPQHF. V usage is TRBV7-6 and J usage is TRBJ1-5; D is undetermined. Trimming took off 4 bases at V and 6 bases at J, with 7 bases between the two ends. CDR1 is SGHVS, CDR2 FNYEAQ, per germline. The CDR3 contains 12 residues.

The V call is TRBV30, the J call TRBJ2-7; TRBD2 aligns across 7 bases. This CDR3 comprises 13 residues. J lost 7 bases, V lost 0 bases, and 6 bases had no gene match. Per the germline V gene, CDR1 is GTSNPN and CDR2 is SVGIG (reference sequence). The chain's CDR3 is CAWSVQRGGEQYF. The CDR3 bases are TGTGCCTGGAGTGTACAGCGGGGTGGGGAGCAGTACTTC. The full variable domain, completed using reference TRBV30 and TRBJ2-7, is SQTIHQWPATLVQPVGSPLSLECTVEGTSNPNLYWYRQAAGRGLQLLFYSVGIGQISSEVPQNLSASRPQDRQFILSSKKLLLSDSGFYLCAWSVQRGGEQYFGPGTRLTVT.

J is TRBJ2-2 and V is TRBV5-4, with TRBD1 identical over 8 bases. The CDR3 sequence is 14 residues long. Germline V CDR1 and CDR2: SGHNT, YYREEE (reference sequence). Trimming at V came to 4 bases and at J to 6 bases, leaving 5 bases not matched to a gene. CDR3 region: CASSARDRPGELFF. The CDR3 DNA reads TGTGCCAGCAGCGCCAGGGACAGGCCCGGGGAGCTGTTTTTT.

The chain employs TRBV29-1 and TRBJ2-1; no firm D call. In germline, CDR1 is SQVTM, CDR2 ANQGSEA. Trimming shortened V by 3 bases and J by 9 bases, and 12 bases separated the two germline ends. This CDR3 region has 12 residues. The DNA of the CDR3 is TGCAGCGTTGATGAGCTGGGCCGTGAGCAGTTCTTC. The encoded protein is CSVDELGREQFF.

This rearrangement joins TRBV28 to TRBJ2-1, with 9 positions matching TRBD2. J was trimmed by 0 bases and V by 5 bases; bases with no gene match: 8. This CDR3 is built from 17 residues. In germline, CDR1 is MDHEN, CDR2 SYDVKM. DNA of the CDR3: TGTGCCAGCAGTCTGGGGCTTAGCGGGAGCTCCTACAATGAGCAGTTCTTC. As protein: CASSLGLSGSSYNEQFF.

The CDR3 DNA reads as TGTGCCAGCAGTTTATCCATATCCTCCTACGAGCAGTACTTC. Translation: CASSLSISSYEQYF. The genes are TRBV28 and TRBJ2-7; no clear D gene. The CDR3 consists of 14 residues. Trimming removed 1 base at V and 0 bases at J, with 7 bases between. Germline V gives CDR1 MDHEN, CDR2 SYDVKM.

The chain links TRBV7-2 to TRBJ1-1; D gene uncertain. There are 14 residues in the CDR3. Germline CDR1 is SGHTA and CDR2 is FQGNSA. V lost 5 bases and J 4 bases, leaving 14 bases between the germline ends. The DNA of the CDR3 is TGTGCCAGCAGCCCCGGGGTTACGTTCACTGAAGCTTTCTTT. As protein: CASSPGVTFTEAFF.

The chain is built from TRBV5-5 and TRBJ2-3; maybe TRBD2 (5 bases). Germline V gene lookup returns CDR1 SGHKS and CDR2 YYEKEE (reference sequence). V dropped 4 bases and J dropped 3 bases, with 15 bases sitting between them. This CDR3 contains 15 residues. Here the CDR3 DNA reads TGTGCCAGCAGCAGCACAGCGAGGGAAACAGATACGCAGTATTTT. Encoded protein: CASSSTARETDTQYF.

The chain combines TRBV7-9 with TRBJ2-1; D might be TRBD1 or TRBD2, each matching 5 bases. Trimming took 5 bases from V and 8 from J, leaving 16 bases between them. This CDR3 has 14 residues. Germline assignment: CDR1 SEHNR and CDR2 FQNEAQ (reference sequence). As DNA, the CDR3 is TGTGCCAGCAGCCGTACCGGGACGGAGGATGAGCAGTTCTTC. Translation: CASSRTGTEDEQFF. The full variable domain, with the rest looked up from reference TRBV7-9 and TRBJ2-1, is DTGVSQNPRHKITKRGQNVTFRCDPISEHNRLYWYRQTLGQGPEFLTYFQNEAQLEKSRLLSDRFSAERPKGSFSTLEIQRTEQGDSAMYLCASSRTGTEDEQFFGPGTRLTVL.

This clone has only a few counts. At one end, the junction sequence differs from germline, possibly due to a read error. The chain recombines TRBV29-1 with TRBJ2-1; possible D gene TRBD2, 6 bases. The length of the CDR3 is 10 residues. Germline CDR1 reads SQVTM; CDR2 reads ANQGSEA. CDR3 in DNA: TGCAGCGTTGACCGGGACTCGCAAATCTTC. This encodes CSVDRDSQIF.

The V and J genes are TRBV7-9 and TRBJ2-7; the D gene is possibly TRBD1 (5 bases). In germline, CDR1 is SEHNR, CDR2 FQNEAQ (reference sequence). Trimming took off 4 bases at V and 1 base at J, with 8 bases between the two ends. This CDR3 region has 13 residues. CDR3 coding DNA: TGTGCCAGCAGCTCCAGGGTTTCCTACGAGCAGTACTTC. This sequence encodes CASSSRVSYEQYF.

This chain joins TRBV2 and TRBJ1-5; possibly TRBD1 for D (6 bases). V dropped 11 bases and J dropped 0 bases, with 14 bases sitting between them. The CDR3 is 14 residues long. CDR1 SNHLY and CDR2 FYNNEI come from the germline V gene. Written as DNA, the CDR3 is TGTGCCGGCGGGGGCGTTTATAGCAATCAGCCCCAGCATTTT. Translation gives CAGGGVYSNQPQHF.